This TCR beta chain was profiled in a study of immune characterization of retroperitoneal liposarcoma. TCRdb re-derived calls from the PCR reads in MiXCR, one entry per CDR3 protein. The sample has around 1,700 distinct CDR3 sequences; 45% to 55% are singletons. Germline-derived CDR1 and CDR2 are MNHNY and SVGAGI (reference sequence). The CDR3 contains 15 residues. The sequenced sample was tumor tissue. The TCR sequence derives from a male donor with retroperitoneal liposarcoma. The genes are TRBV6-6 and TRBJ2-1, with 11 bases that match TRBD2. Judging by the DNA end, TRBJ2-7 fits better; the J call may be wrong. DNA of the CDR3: TGTGCCAGCAGTTACTCTAGCGGGGGGGCCTACGAGCAGTACTTC. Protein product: CASSYSSGGAYEQYF.